This T cell receptor beta chain was obtained from a study of control samples from healthy donors and cancer patients. The V gene lost 6 bases and the J gene lost 6 bases, with 5 bases spanning the gap. From germline, CDR1 is MNHEY and CDR2 SVGAGI. The CDR3 is 10 amino acids. The table came from immunoSEQ multiplex PCR; TCRdb's copy has only in-frame clones and leaves some out. The table has around 150,000 clones, approximately 94% seen once; the top ten hold about 9.3%. Sequenced material: blood. The TCR sequence derives from a woman aged 40 to 49 in good health. This chain joins TRBV6-5 and TRBJ1-1; no firm D call. CDR3: CASSGAEAFF. In DNA, the CDR3 is TGTGCCAGCAGCGGAGCTGAAGCTTTCTTT.